A selection of T cell receptor beta chains follows, all from one sample in a study of high-grade serous ovarian cancer treatment subgroups. Clones were sequenced by immunoSEQ multiplex PCR, and TCRdb holds only the in-frame ones, with some missing. The table includes 15,000 to 20,000 clones, about three quarters detected once. Sequenced material: tumor tissue. The source of these receptors is a human donor with high-grade serous ovarian cancer. CDR3s include the opening cysteine and the closing phenylalanine or tryptophan. D genes are given only for firm matches. The listing skips clone size in some rows; elsewhere it reads once, few, many or a size class.

v_gene: TRBV4-3
abundance: NA
j_gene: TRBJ2-7
d_gene: TRBD2
CDR3aa: CASSQDLAGGSHIVYEQYF
CDR3nt: TGCGCCAGCAGCCAAGACTTAGCGGGCGGCTCCCACATCGTCTACGAGCAGTACTTC

v_gene: TRBV27
abundance: once
j_gene: TRBJ2-7
d_gene: TRBD2
CDR3aa: CASSLFAGGTSGLSYEQYF
CDR3nt: TGTGCCAGCAGTTTATTTGCAGGGGGGACTAGCGGCCTATCCTACGAGCAGTACTTC

v_gene: TRBV11-3
abundance: few
j_gene: TRBJ1-1
d_gene: TRBD1
CDR3aa: CASSPNRGVEAFF
CDR3nt: TGTGCCAGCAGTCCTAACAGGGGCGTTGAAGCTTTCTTT

v_gene: TRBV10-3
abundance: NA
j_gene: TRBJ2-7
d_gene: TRBD1
CDR3aa: CAIMPGQGNEQYF
CDR3nt: TGTGCCATCATGCCGGGACAGGGGAACGAGCAGTACTTC

v_gene: TRBV4-3
abundance: NA
j_gene: TRBJ2-7
d_gene: NA
CDR3aa: CASSQALGLVYEQYF
CDR3nt: TGCGCCAGCAGCCAAGCACTGGGACTCGTATACGAGCAGTACTTC

v_gene: TRBV27
abundance: large
j_gene: TRBJ2-1
d_gene: TRBD2
CDR3aa: CASSLWAGVGNEQFF
CDR3nt: TGTGCCAGCAGTTTATGGGCGGGAGTAGGAAATGAGCAGTTCTTC

v_gene: TRBV5-1
abundance: NA
j_gene: TRBJ2-3
d_gene: TRBD2
CDR3aa: CASSYPNGERLANGPDTQYF
CDR3nt: TGCGCCAGCAGCTACCCGAACGGCGAGCGACTAGCCAACGGCCCAGATACGCAGTATTTT

v_gene: TRBV30
abundance: NA
j_gene: TRBJ2-7
d_gene: NA
CDR3aa: CASRGEGAYEQYF
CDR3nt: TGTGCCTCACGGGGGGAGGGGGCCTACGAGCAGTACTTC

v_gene: TRBV29-1
abundance: NA
j_gene: TRBJ1-2
d_gene: NA
CDR3aa: CSVHDVTNYGYTF
CDR3nt: TGCAGCGTTCATGACGTAACTAACTATGGCTACACCTTC

v_gene: TRBV4-3
abundance: NA
j_gene: TRBJ2-2
d_gene: TRBD1
CDR3aa: CASSTGVTNTGELFF
CDR3nt: TGCGCCAGCAGTACAGGGGTGACGAACACCGGGGAGCTGTTTTTT

v_gene: TRBV10-1
abundance: few
j_gene: TRBJ2-7
d_gene: NA
CDR3aa: CARTGGTDPYEQYF
CDR3nt: TGCGCCAGAACAGGAGGCACCGACCCCTACGAGCAGTACTTC

v_gene: TRBV5-1
abundance: NA
j_gene: TRBJ2-7
d_gene: NA
CDR3aa: CASSLVQGPGYEQYF
CDR3nt: TGCGCCAGCAGCTTGGTACAGGGACCGGGCTACGAGCAGTACTTC

v_gene: TRBV28
abundance: NA
j_gene: TRBJ1-5
d_gene: TRBD1
CDR3aa: CASSHRDRGKVRNQPQHF
CDR3nt: TGTGCCAGCAGTCATAGGGACAGGGGAAAGGTTCGCAATCAGCCCCAGCATTTT

v_gene: TRBV19
abundance: NA
j_gene: TRBJ2-3
d_gene: NA
CDR3aa: CASSISDSWTDTQYF
CDR3nt: TGTGCCAGTAGTATCTCGGACAGCTGGACAGATACGCAGTATTTT

v_gene: TRBV2
abundance: few
j_gene: TRBJ1-2
d_gene: TRBD1
CDR3aa: CASRGDRRYGYTF
CDR3nt: TGTGCCAGCAGGGGGGACAGGAGATATGGCTACACCTTC

v_gene: TRBV18
abundance: NA
j_gene: TRBJ1-5
d_gene: TRBD1
CDR3aa: CASSQQGANQPQHF
CDR3nt: TGTGCCAGCTCACAACAGGGGGCGAATCAGCCCCAGCATTTT

v_gene: TRBV9
abundance: once
j_gene: TRBJ2-3
d_gene: TRBD2
CDR3aa: CASSAYGTSGGDTQYF
CDR3nt: TGTGCCAGCAGCGCCTATGGGACTAGCGGGGGTGATACGCAGTATTTT